Listed here are 30 T cell receptor beta chains from one sample, sequenced in a study of blood T cell repertoires in COVID-19. Sequencing was performed with immunoSEQ multiplex PCR; in TCRdb, only in-frame clones are kept and a portion is missing. The table records around 100,000 clones, around 87% of them present only once. Material: peripheral blood. All receptors come from an elderly woman with acute or convalescent COVID-19.

The V gene is TRBV29-1, the J gene TRBJ2-2, with 12 bases identical to TRBD2. In germline, CDR1 is SQVTM, CDR2 ANQGSEA. The J segment lost 3 bases and the V segment lost 4 bases, leaving 3 bases of the junction unmatched. The CDR3 covers 15 residues. In nucleotides, the CDR3 is TGCAGCGTTGGGCTAGCGGGGGGGCACACCGGGGAGCTGTTTTTT. Encoded protein: CSVGLAGGHTGELFF.

V is TRBV2 and J is TRBJ1-4; 7 bases are a match to TRBD1. The germline gives CDR1 SNHLY, CDR2 FYNNEI. This CDR3 region has 14 residues. The J segment lost 4 bases and the V segment lost 6 bases, leaving 5 bases of the junction unmatched. CDR3 sequence: CASRWAGGNEKLFF. Written as DNA, the CDR3 is TGTGCCAGCAGGTGGGCAGGGGGTAATGAAAAACTGTTTTTT.

The chain employs TRBV6-2 or TRBV6-3 and TRBJ2-3; TRBD1 matches 8 bases. V gave up 0 bases and J gave up 3 bases; unmatched junction bases: 11. The CDR3 covers 18 residues. Germline assignment: CDR1 MNHEY and CDR2 SVGEGT. CDR3 sequence reads: CASSYSLWTGLRTDTQYF. The DNA of the CDR3 is TGTGCCAGCAGTTACTCCCTGTGGACAGGGCTCCGGACAGATACGCAGTATTTT.

This chain uses TRBV3-1 (or the pseudogene TRBV3-2) with TRBJ1-4; TRBD1 is a possible D gene (6 bases). V was clipped by 4 bases and J by 7 bases, with 10 bases between them. This CDR3 has 13 amino acids. Germline assignment: CDR1 LGHDT and CDR2 YNNKEL (reference sequence). Written as DNA, the CDR3 is TGTGCCAGCAGCCTCCGGGGGGCTGAAAAACTGTTTTTT. It encodes CASSLRGAEKLFF.

The V call is TRBV5-6, the J call TRBJ2-7; tentatively, D is TRBD2 (5 bases). The CDR3 runs 14 residues. Germline V gene data show CDR1 as SGHDT and CDR2 as YYEEEE. Trimming removed 3 bases at V and 0 bases at J, with 10 bases between. The CDR3 here is CASSSGLSSYEQYF. In nucleotides, the CDR3 is TGTGCCAGCAGCTCTGGACTCTCCTCCTACGAGCAGTACTTC.

The chain recombines TRBV5-4 with TRBJ2-5; 10 bases agree with TRBD2. Losses at the gene ends were 0 bases for V and 4 bases for J; bases not matched to a gene: 3. The CDR3 runs 15 residues. Per the germline V gene, CDR1 is SGHNT and CDR2 is YYREEE (reference sequence). CDR3 protein: CASSLGSSGGETQYF. The CDR3 DNA is TGTGCCAGCAGCTTGGGGTCTAGCGGGGGAGAGACCCAGTACTTC.

This chain joins TRBV7-7 and TRBJ2-5, with 8 bases aligning to TRBD1. J gave up 5 bases and V 5 bases, and 10 bases lay outside the gene matches. Germline V gives CDR1 SSHAT, CDR2 FNYEAQ (reference sequence). The CDR3 has 15 amino acids. The CDR3 DNA is TGTGCCAGCAGCCGGGACAGGTTTATAGGGGAGACCCAGTACTTC. This gives the protein CASSRDRFIGETQYF. Full variable domain (rest looked up from reference TRBV7-7 and TRBJ2-5): GAGVSQSPRYKVTKRGQDVTLRCDPISSHATLYWYQQALGQGPEFLTYFNYEAQPDKSGLPSDRFSAERPEGSISTLTIQRTEQRDSAMYRCASSRDRFIGETQYFGPGTRLLVL.

J is TRBJ1-2 and V is TRBV19; unclear D gene. Trimming pared 2 bases from V and 2 bases from J, leaving 12 bases between. Per the germline V gene, CDR1 is LNHDA and CDR2 is SQIVND (reference sequence). This CDR3 spans 15 amino acids. CDR3 region: CASSITLHFNYGYTF. The CDR3 DNA reads TGTGCCAGTAGTATAACCCTCCACTTCAACTATGGCTACACCTTC.

The chain joins TRBV11-2 to TRBJ2-3, with 8 bases identical to TRBD1. CDR3 length: 15 amino acids. The V segment lost 5 bases and the J segment 4 bases; nucleotides outside the gene matches: 8. Germline loops: CDR1 SGHAT, CDR2 FQNNGV. The DNA for the CDR3 is TGTGCCAGCAGCCTGGACAGGGAGGCTTCAGATACGCAGTATTTT. It encodes CASSLDREASDTQYF.

The chain has TRBV25-1 and TRBJ1-1; TRBD1 matches at 8 bases. The CDR3 covers 14 residues. Germline V gives CDR1 MGHDK, CDR2 SYGVNS. V trimming: 5 bases; J trimming: 5 bases; junction bases outside the gene matches: 7. The CDR3 spells CASSSSDRVTEAFF. The CDR3 DNA is TGTGCCAGCAGTTCCTCGGACAGGGTGACTGAAGCTTTCTTT.

The J gene is TRBJ2-5, the V gene TRBV5-1; 7 nucleotides match TRBD1. Germline loops: CDR1 SGHRS, CDR2 YFSETQ. The CDR3 is 15 residues long. The V and J ends lost 0 bases and 1 base, in that order; junction bases with no gene match: 3. CDR3 residues: CASSLADRAQETQYF. CDR3 DNA sequence: TGCGCCAGCAGCTTGGCCGACAGGGCCCAAGAGACCCAGTACTTC.

The chain links TRBV21-1 to TRBJ2-2; TRBD1 is the table's D call and was not checked against the DNA. TRBV21-1 is a documented pseudogene. The CDR3 has 17 residues. The CDR3 DNA follows: TGTGCCAGCAGCAAGGGCTTGGGACAGGGTAACACCGGGGAGCTGTTTTTT. As protein: CASSKGLGQGNTGELFF.

This clone was recorded only once. This chain joins TRBV30 and TRBJ1-1; D is unresolved. V was cut by 4 bases and J by 1 base, with 10 bases left in between. CDR1 and CDR2 (germline): GTSNPN, SVGIG (reference sequence). CDR3 length equals 13 residues. Here the CDR3 DNA reads TGTGCCTGGACCCGGGAGACGAACACTGAAGCTTTCTTT. This encodes CAWTRETNTEAFF. The full variable domain, rest sourced from reference TRBV30 and TRBJ1-1, is SQTIHQWPATLVQPVGSPLSLECTVEGTSNPNLYWYRQAAGRGLQLLFYSVGIGQISSEVPQNLSASRPQDRQFILSSKKLLLSDSGFYLCAWTRETNTEAFFGQGTRLTVV.

V is TRBV7-2 and J is TRBJ2-5, with 8 nucleotides matching TRBD1. J gave up 5 bases and V 5 bases, and 13 bases lay outside the gene matches. CDR3 size: 16 residues. Germline V gives CDR1 SGHTA, CDR2 FQGNSA. CDR3 sequence (DNA): TGTGCCAGCAGCAAAGGACAGGGCGGGGTGTGGGAGACCCAGTACTTC. Protein product: CASSKGQGGVWETQYF.

The rearrangement uses TRBV7-8 and TRBJ1-5, with D hard to call. V lost 0 bases, J lost 3 bases, and 9 bases lay in between. Germline V gene lookup returns CDR1 SGHVS and CDR2 FQNEAQ. This CDR3 contains 15 residues. In DNA form, the CDR3 reads TGTGCCAGCAGCTTAGCCAACGCGAACAATCAGCCCCAGCATTTT. Protein product: CASSLANANNQPQHF.

J is TRBJ2-2 and V is TRBV6-5; 8 bases map to TRBD2. The CDR3 spans 16 residues. The J segment lost 4 bases and the V segment lost 0 bases, leaving 4 bases of the junction unmatched. Germline loops: CDR1 MNHEY, CDR2 SVGAGI. The CDR3, as DNA: TGTGCCAGCAGTTACTCGGGCACTAGCGGCACCGGGGAGCTGTTTTTT. Its translation: CASSYSGTSGTGELFF.

This clone was recorded once. The V and J genes are TRBV23-1 and TRBJ1-1; D ambiguous. TRBV23-1 is treated as an ORF (open reading frame) with a function not yet certain. V dropped 3 bases and J dropped 1 base, with 12 bases sitting between them. The CDR3 consists of 15 residues. This chain's CDR3 is CASSHRSRQNTEAFF. Here the CDR3 DNA reads TGCGCCAGCAGTCATCGCAGCAGACAGAACACTGAAGCTTTCTTT.

The chain combines TRBV6-5 with TRBJ1-2, with D possibly TRBD1 on 6 matching bases. The V end lost 6 bases, the J end lost 3 bases, and 14 bases lay between the germline ends. There are 14 residues in the CDR3. Germline assignment: CDR1 MNHEY and CDR2 SVGAGI. CDR3 region: CASRDATGYYGYTF. CDR3 DNA: TGTGCCAGCAGGGACGCCACAGGGTACTATGGCTACACCTTC.

This chain connects TRBV5-1 to TRBJ2-5; 11 bases map to TRBD2. In germline, CDR1 is SGHRS, CDR2 YFSETQ. V dropped 4 bases and J dropped 6; count of bases not matched to a gene: 5. The CDR3 spans 14 residues. The CDR3: CASSPGTSGQTQYF. As DNA, the CDR3 is TGCGCCAGCAGCCCTGGGACTAGCGGCCAGACCCAGTACTTC.

The chain joins TRBV7-9 to TRBJ2-7, with a tentative D call TRBD2 (6 bases). The CDR3 totals 16 residues. Germline V gene sequence: CDR1 SEHNR, CDR2 FQNEAQ (reference sequence). Trimming stripped 5 bases from V and 5 bases from J, with 22 bases between. CDR3 bases: TGTGCCAGCAGCCCCCCCGGGACTTCTAAGCGAAACGAGCAGTACTTC. Its translation: CASSPPGTSKRNEQYF.

For this clone: The sample holds other DNA sequences that translate to the same CDR3. V gene TRBV19 combines with J gene TRBJ1-2, with TRBD1 matching 8 bases. The CDR3 spans 14 residues. V shed 1 base and J 5 bases; nucleotides not matched to a gene: 3. The germline V gene has CDR1 LNHDA and CDR2 SQIVND (reference sequence). CDR3 sequence reads: CASSIGTGNYGYTF. CDR3 nucleotides: TGTGCCAGTAGTATAGGGACAGGGAATTATGGCTACACCTTC.

The chain is built from TRBV19 and TRBJ1-4; D unclear. This CDR3 has 15 residues. Trimming shortened V by 3 bases and J by 2 bases, and 10 bases separated the two germline ends. Germline values: CDR1 LNHDA, CDR2 SQIVND (reference sequence). The CDR3 region is CASSMVDGTNEKLFF. The DNA for the CDR3 is TGTGCCAGTAGTATGGTTGACGGGACTAATGAAAAACTGTTTTTT. Based on the CDR3 plus reference TRBV19 and TRBJ1-4, the full variable domain is DGGITQSPKYLFRKEGQNVTLSCEQNLNHDAMYWYRQDPGQGLRLIYYSQIVNDFQKGDIAEGYSVSREKKESFPLTVTSAQKNPTAFYLCASSMVDGTNEKLFFGSGTQLSVL.

This chain joins TRBV6-2 or TRBV6-3 and TRBJ1-1; TRBD1 aligns across 7 bases. The CDR3 is 12 residues long. From germline, CDR1 is MNHEY and CDR2 SVGEGT. The V gene end was trimmed by 6 bases and the J gene end by 5 bases; junction bases not matched to a gene: 3. The chain's CDR3 is CASSLTGTEAFF. The CDR3 nucleotides read TGTGCCAGCAGCCTGACAGGGACTGAAGCTTTCTTT.

This clone was counted only a few times. The chain joins TRBV6-5 to TRBJ1-1; 7 bases fit TRBD1. V lost 5 bases to trimming and J lost 4 bases; unmatched junction nucleotides: 7. CDR3 length: 14 amino acids. The germline V gene encodes CDR1 MNHEY and CDR2 SVGAGI. CDR3 sequence reads: CASSTAGGFTEAFF. The CDR3 nucleotides are TGTGCCAGCAGTACCGCAGGGGGTTTCACTGAAGCTTTCTTT.

This clone was counted a single time. The chain couples TRBV5-1 to TRBJ1-2; D is perhaps TRBD1 (5 bases). This CDR3 has 13 amino acids. Per germline, CDR1 SGHRS and CDR2 YFSETQ. Trimming cost V 5 bases and J 4 bases, with 12 bases left between them. CDR3: CASRGGEPYGYTF. In DNA form, the CDR3 reads TGCGCCAGCAGGGGAGGGGAACCCTATGGCTACACCTTC.

The chain couples TRBV24-1 to TRBJ2-5, with D hard to call. There are 12 residues in the CDR3. In germline, CDR1 is KGHDR, CDR2 SFDVKD. V lost 3 bases and J lost 4, with 5 bases in between. CDR3 sequence reads: CATSDPLETQYF. CDR3 sequence (DNA): TGTGCCACCAGTGATCCGTTAGAGACCCAGTACTTC.

The V and J genes are TRBV6-5 and TRBJ1-3; 11 bases line up with TRBD1. Germline lookup yields CDR1 MNHEY and CDR2 SVGAGI. J was trimmed by 4 bases and V by 8 bases; bases with no gene match: 7. This CDR3 spans 15 amino acids. The CDR3 bases are TGTGCCAGCGGGTCCGGGACAGGGGGAGGAAACACCATATATTTT. Encoded protein: CASGSGTGGGNTIYF.

CDR3 DNA: TGTGCCAGCAGCAACCGTGTGAGTAAGGGGGATACGCAGTATTTT. Its protein product is CASSNRVSKGDTQYF. The chain employs TRBV21-1 and TRBJ2-3; the table assigns TRBD1, which was not confirmed against the DNA. TRBV21-1 is flagged as a pseudogene. This CDR3 region has 15 residues.

This rearrangement joins TRBV18 to TRBJ1-1; 7 bases agree with TRBD1. CDR3 length: 13 amino acids. In germline, CDR1 is KGHSH, CDR2 LQKENI. The junction had 7 bases not matched to a gene; V was cut back by 7 bases and J by 5 bases. For the CDR3, the DNA is TGTGCCAGCTTAACTACAGGGGAGACTGAAGCTTTCTTT. Amino acid sequence: CASLTTGETEAFF.

The chain employs TRBV5-1 and TRBJ2-7; 7 positions agree with TRBD1. The CDR3 spans 15 residues. V lost 0 bases, J lost 5 bases, and 8 bases stayed unmatched. Germline V lookup: CDR1 SGHRS, CDR2 YFSETQ. This chain's CDR3 is CASSLGQGERNEQYF. In DNA, the CDR3 is TGCGCCAGCAGCTTGGGACAGGGTGAAAGAAACGAGCAGTACTTC.